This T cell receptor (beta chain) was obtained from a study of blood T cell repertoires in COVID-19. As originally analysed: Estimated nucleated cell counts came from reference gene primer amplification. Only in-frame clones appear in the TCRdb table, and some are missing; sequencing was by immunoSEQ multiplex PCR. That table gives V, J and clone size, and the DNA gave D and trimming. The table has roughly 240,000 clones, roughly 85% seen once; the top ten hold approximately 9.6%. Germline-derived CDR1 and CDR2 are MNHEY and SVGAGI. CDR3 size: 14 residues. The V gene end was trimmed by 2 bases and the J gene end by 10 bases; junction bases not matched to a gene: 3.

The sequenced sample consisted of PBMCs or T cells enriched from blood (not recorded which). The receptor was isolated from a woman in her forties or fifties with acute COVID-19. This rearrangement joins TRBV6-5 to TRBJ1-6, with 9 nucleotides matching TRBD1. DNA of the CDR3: TGTGCCAGCAGTTACCGGACAGGGGAATCACCCCTCCACTTT. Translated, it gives CASSYRTGESPLHF.